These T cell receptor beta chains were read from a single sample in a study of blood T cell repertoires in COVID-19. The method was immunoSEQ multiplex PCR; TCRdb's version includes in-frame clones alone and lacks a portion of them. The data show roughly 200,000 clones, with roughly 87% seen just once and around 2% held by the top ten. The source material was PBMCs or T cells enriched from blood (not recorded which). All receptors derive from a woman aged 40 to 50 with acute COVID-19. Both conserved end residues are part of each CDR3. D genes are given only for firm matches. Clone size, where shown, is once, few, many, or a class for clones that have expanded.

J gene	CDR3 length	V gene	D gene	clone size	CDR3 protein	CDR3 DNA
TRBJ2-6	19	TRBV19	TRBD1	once	CASSSIGQGTGVGANVLTF	TGTGCCAGTTCGTCCATAGGACAGGGAACGGGAGTGGGGGCCAACGTCCTGACTTTC
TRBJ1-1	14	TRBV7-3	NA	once	CASSPLGGAEKAFF	TGTGCCAGCAGCCCCCTCGGCGGGGCCGAGAAAGCTTTCTTT
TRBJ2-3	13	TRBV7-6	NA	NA	CASSLQARDTQYF	TGTGCCAGCAGCCTTCAGGCCAGAGATACGCAGTATTTT
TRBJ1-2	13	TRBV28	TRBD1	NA	CATRRQGNYGYTF	TGTGCCACCAGACGACAGGGTAACTATGGCTACACCTTC
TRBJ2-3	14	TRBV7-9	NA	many	CASSLGRGVDTQYF	TGTGCCAGCAGCTTAGGTAGGGGCGTCGATACGCAGTATTTT
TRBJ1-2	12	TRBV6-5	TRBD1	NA	CASLQGGYGYTF	TGTGCCAGCTTACAGGGGGGTTATGGCTACACCTTC
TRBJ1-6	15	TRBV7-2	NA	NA	CASSPLPRGNSPLHF	TGTGCCAGCAGCCCTCTGCCCCGGGGAAATTCACCCCTCCACTTT
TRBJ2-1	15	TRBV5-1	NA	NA	CASSFGTLGGNEQFF	TGCGCCAGCAGCTTCGGGACCCTCGGGGGCAATGAGCAGTTCTTC
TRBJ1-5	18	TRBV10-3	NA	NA	CAISESLGGPDSNQPQHF	TGTGCCATCAGTGAGTCCCTAGGAGGACCTGATAGCAATCAGCCCCAGCATTTT
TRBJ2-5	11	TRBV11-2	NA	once	CASSPPGTQYF	TGTGCCAGCAGCCCCCCCGGGACCCAGTACTTC
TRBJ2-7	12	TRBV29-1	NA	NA	CSVKDSSYEQYF	TGCAGCGTCAAAGACAGCTCCTACGAGCAGTACTTC
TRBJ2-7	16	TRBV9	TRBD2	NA	CASSVAALAGAYEQYF	TGTGCCAGCAGCGTAGCTGCGCTAGCGGGAGCCTACGAGCAGTACTTC
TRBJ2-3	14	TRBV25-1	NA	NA	CASSVHSGPDTQYF	TGTGCCAGCAGTGTTCATTCTGGCCCAGATACGCAGTATTTT
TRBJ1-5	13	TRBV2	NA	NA	CASSIQGSQPQHF	TGTGCCAGCAGTATTCAGGGGTCTCAGCCCCAGCATTTT
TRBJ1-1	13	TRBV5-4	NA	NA	CASSFDRQTEAFF	TGTGCCAGCAGCTTTGACAGGCAAACTGAAGCTTTCTTT
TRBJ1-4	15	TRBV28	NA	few	CASSLGQKGFEKLFF	TGTGCCAGCAGTTTAGGGCAGAAGGGGTTTGAAAAACTGTTTTTT
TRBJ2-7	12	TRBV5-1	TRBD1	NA	CASSLQGYEQYF	TGCGCCAGCAGCTTACAGGGGTACGAGCAGTACTTC
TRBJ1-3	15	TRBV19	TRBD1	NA	CASSTDRVAGNTIYF	TGTGCCAGTAGCACGGACAGGGTGGCTGGAAACACCATATATTTT
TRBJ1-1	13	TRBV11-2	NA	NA	CASSQRQSTEAFF	TGTGCCAGCAGCCAGAGACAGAGCACTGAAGCTTTCTTT
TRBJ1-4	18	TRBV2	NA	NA	CASSSYDPAGAGNEKLFF	TGTGCCAGCAGTTCTTATGACCCCGCAGGGGCAGGTAATGAAAAACTGTTTTTT
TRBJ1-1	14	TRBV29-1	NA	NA	CSVSRTGAAGEAFF	TGCAGCGTTTCCCGAACGGGAGCGGCCGGTGAAGCTTTCTTT
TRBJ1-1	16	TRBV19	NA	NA	CASTLSFRDWNTEAFF	TGTGCCAGTACCCTCTCCTTCCGGGACTGGAACACTGAAGCTTTCTTT
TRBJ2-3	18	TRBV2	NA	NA	CASSVSLNPGSSTDTQYF	TGTGCCAGCAGTGTGAGTTTAAATCCGGGATCTAGCACAGATACGCAGTATTTT
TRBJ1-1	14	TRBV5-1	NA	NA	CASSLGQKITEAFF	TGCGCCAGCAGCTTGGGGCAAAAAATCACTGAAGCTTTCTTT
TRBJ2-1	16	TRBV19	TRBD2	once	CASSVMTSGKVPEQFF	TGTGCCAGTAGTGTGATGACTAGCGGGAAGGTGCCTGAGCAGTTCTTC
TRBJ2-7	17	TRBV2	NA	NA	CASSERGGLVSWYEQYF	TGTGCCAGCAGTGAAAGGGGTGGTTTAGTCTCGTGGTACGAGCAGTACTTC
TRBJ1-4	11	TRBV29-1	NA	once	CSAGGSEKLFF	TGCAGCGCCGGGGGTAGTGAAAAACTGTTTTTT
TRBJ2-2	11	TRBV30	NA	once	CAWRGVGELFF	TGTGCCTGGCGCGGGGTGGGGGAGCTGTTTTTT
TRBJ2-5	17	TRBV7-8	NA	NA	CASSLVGRGDLGETQYF	TGTGCCAGCAGCTTAGTCGGCAGGGGGGACTTAGGAGAGACCCAGTACTTC
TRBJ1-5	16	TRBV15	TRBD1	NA	CATSRGSQGGNQPQHF	TGTGCCACCAGCAGAGGTAGTCAGGGGGGCAATCAGCCCCAGCATTTT
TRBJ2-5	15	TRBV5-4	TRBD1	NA	CASSLPGQGLETQYF	TGTGCCAGCAGCTTGCCGGGACAGGGCCTTGAGACCCAGTACTTC
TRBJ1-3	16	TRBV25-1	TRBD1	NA	CASSEWTGGRVNTIYF	TGTGCCAGCAGTGAATGGACAGGGGGAAGGGTAAACACCATATATTTT
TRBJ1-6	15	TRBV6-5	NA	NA	CASRPVGAHNSPLHF	TGTGCCAGCCGCCCAGTGGGGGCCCATAATTCACCCCTCCACTTT
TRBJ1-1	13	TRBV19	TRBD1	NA	CASSIRGQAEAFF	TGTGCCAGTAGTATTAGGGGACAGGCTGAAGCTTTCTTT
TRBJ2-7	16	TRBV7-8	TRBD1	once	CASSPSPGQGWYEQYF	TGTGCCAGCAGTCCAAGTCCGGGACAGGGGTGGTACGAGCAGTACTTC
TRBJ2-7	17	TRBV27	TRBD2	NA	CASSQLAGGPVRYEQYF	TGTGCCAGCAGTCAACTAGCGGGGGGGCCTGTTAGATACGAGCAGTACTTC
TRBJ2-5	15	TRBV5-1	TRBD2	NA	CASSFASGTQETQYF	TGCGCCAGCAGCTTCGCTAGCGGTACCCAAGAGACCCAGTACTTC
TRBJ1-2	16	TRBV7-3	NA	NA	CASSPTPRGGPYGYTF	TGTGCCAGCAGCCCTACCCCTCGGGGGGGGCCCTATGGCTACACCTTC
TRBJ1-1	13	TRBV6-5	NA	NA	CASKGQIVTEAFF	TGTGCCAGCAAGGGACAAATAGTAACTGAAGCTTTCTTT
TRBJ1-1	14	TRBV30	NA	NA	CAWRNPPGKDEAFF	TGTGCCTGGAGGAACCCGCCAGGGAAGGATGAAGCTTTCTTT
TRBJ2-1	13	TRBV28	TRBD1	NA	CASSRQGANEQFF	TGTGCCAGCAGCAGACAGGGTGCCAATGAGCAGTTCTTC
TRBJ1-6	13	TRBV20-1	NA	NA	CSASADEDSPLHF	TGCAGTGCTAGTGCGGATGAGGATTCACCCCTCCACTTT
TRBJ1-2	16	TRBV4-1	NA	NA	CASSHNSGTISEGYTF	TGCGCCAGCAGCCACAATTCCGGGACAATAAGTGAGGGCTACACCTTC
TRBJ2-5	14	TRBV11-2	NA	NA	CASRLTGGGETQYF	TGTGCCAGCAGGCTTACAGGGGGGGGAGAGACCCAGTACTTC
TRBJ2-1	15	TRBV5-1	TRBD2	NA	CASYYSSGGAHEQFF	TGCGCCAGCTACTATTCTAGCGGGGGGGCCCATGAGCAGTTCTTC
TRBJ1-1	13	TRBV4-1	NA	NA	CASSRGEDTEAFF	TGCGCCAGCAGCCGAGGGGAGGACACTGAAGCTTTCTTT
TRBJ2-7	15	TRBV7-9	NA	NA	CASSSTQGSFYEQYF	TGTGCCAGCAGCTCGACCCAGGGAAGCTTCTACGAGCAGTACTTC
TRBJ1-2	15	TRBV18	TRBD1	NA	CASSPKRTGVDGYTF	TGTGCCAGCTCACCGAAAAGGACAGGGGTTGATGGCTACACCTTC
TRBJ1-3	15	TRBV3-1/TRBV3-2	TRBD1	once	CASSQGQGSGNTIYF	TGTGCCAGCAGCCAAGGACAGGGCTCTGGAAACACCATATATTTT
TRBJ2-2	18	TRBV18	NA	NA	CASSPLMISGRNTGELFF	TGTGCCAGCTCACCCCTGATGATTAGCGGACGGAACACCGGGGAGCTGTTTTTT
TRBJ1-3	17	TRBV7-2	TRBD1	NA	CASTHLQGAGIGNTIYF	TGTGCCAGCACGCACTTACAGGGGGCTGGTATTGGAAACACCATATATTTT
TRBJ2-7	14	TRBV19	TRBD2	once	CASTPGGGPYEQYF	TGTGCCAGTACCCCCGGGGGGGGGCCCTACGAGCAGTACTTC
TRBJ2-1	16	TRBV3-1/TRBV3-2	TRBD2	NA	CASSHSSGGAGNEQFF	TGTGCCAGCAGCCACTCTAGCGGGGGGGCGGGCAATGAGCAGTTCTTC
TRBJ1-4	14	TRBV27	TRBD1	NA	CASSSGTGWEKLFF	TGTGCCAGCAGTTCCGGGACAGGGTGGGAAAAACTGTTTTTT
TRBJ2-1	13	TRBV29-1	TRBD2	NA	CSVLAGEINEQFF	TGCAGCGTACTAGCGGGAGAAATCAATGAGCAGTTCTTC